This T cell receptor beta chain appears in the sequencing data of a study of cytomegalovirus exposure and HLA in healthy donors. Study-wide results and limits: The authors assumed roughly uniform sequencing depth across donors for presence/absence analyses.

This clone turned up a few times. Antigen: not known. Primers included in the PCR were 60 Vbeta and 13 Jbeta primers. Libraries were prepared by immunoSEQ multiplex PCR; TCRdb keeps only in-frame clonotypes and omits some of them. Of some 80,000 clones in the sample, 78% were seen once. V was clipped by 2 bases and J by 6 bases; unmatched bases: 7. The V gene's germline CDR1 is SGDLS and CDR2 YYNGEE. This CDR3 comprises 15 residues. The gene calls are TRBV9 and TRBJ2-3, with 9 bases identical to TRBD1. Source material: PBMCs. The sequence derives from a man aged 18-30 years in good health and CMV-seropositive. CDR3 sequence: CASSVLQGAGDTQYF. The CDR3 DNA reads as TGTGCCAGCAGCGTTCTACAGGGGGCCGGGGATACGCAGTATTTT.